A single sample is the source of the 31 T cell receptor beta chains below, sequenced in a study of blood T cell repertoires in COVID-19. Method: immunoSEQ multiplex PCR; TCRdb's copy keeps in-frame clones and lacks some. The sample holds approximately 300,000 clones; 90% are singletons and the top ten take roughly 1%. Sequenced material: peripheral blood. The source is a woman aged 40 to 50 with COVID-19, enrolled during active disease.

The rearrangement joins TRBV27 to TRBJ2-7; TRBD1 agrees at 8 bases. This CDR3 spans 15 amino acids. With 2 bases clipped from V and 7 bases from J, the junction kept 10 bases outside the gene matches. CDR1 and CDR2 (germline): MNHEY, SMNVEV (reference sequence). This CDR3 reads CASSLIGDRLGEQYF. In DNA, the CDR3 is TGTGCCAGCAGTTTAATTGGGGACAGGCTGGGTGAGCAGTACTTC.

The V call is TRBV4-3, the J call TRBJ1-4; 7 bases map to TRBD1. The CDR3 is 14 amino acids. Trimming took 0 bases from V and 7 from J; bases not matched to a gene: 2. Germline CDR1 is LGHNA and CDR2 is YSLEER. The CDR3 protein is CASSQDYRGEKLFF. CDR3 bases: TGCGCCAGCAGCCAAGATTACAGGGGTGAAAAACTGTTTTTT.

The gene calls are TRBV15 and TRBJ2-7; D is perhaps TRBD2 (6 bases). With 3 bases removed from V and 6 bases from J, the gap between germline ends came to 15 bases. CDR1 is LNHNV and CDR2 is YYDKDF in the germline V gene (reference sequence). This CDR3 is 14 amino acids long. CDR3 sequence reads: CATSSDGMGGEQYF. As DNA, the CDR3 is TGTGCCACCAGCAGCGACGGGATGGGGGGCGAGCAGTACTTC.

This chain connects TRBV4-2 to TRBJ1-3; the D is unclear. Trimming removed 2 bases from V and 0 bases from J, with 11 bases in between. In germline, CDR1 is LGHNA, CDR2 YNFKEQ. The CDR3 is 16 residues long. The CDR3 is CASSQTRVYSGNTIYF. The CDR3 bases are TGTGCCAGCAGCCAAACCCGGGTTTACTCTGGAAACACCATATATTTT.

The J gene is TRBJ2-3, the V gene TRBV19; TRBD2 aligns across 10 bases. With V trimmed by 6 bases and J by 7 bases, 13 bases remained unmatched. This CDR3 contains 16 residues. From germline, CDR1 is LNHDA and CDR2 SQIVND (reference sequence). DNA for the CDR3: TGTGCCAGTAGCCGGCTAGCGGGGGACCGCACGAATACGCAGTATTTT. It specifies CASSRLAGDRTNTQYF. Combining the CDR3 with reference TRBV19 and TRBJ2-3 gives the whole variable domain DGGITQSPKYLFRKEGQNVTLSCEQNLNHDAMYWYRQDPGQGLRLIYYSQIVNDFQKGDIAEGYSVSREKKESFPLTVTSAQKNPTAFYLCASSRLAGDRTNTQYFGPGTRLTVL.

In its sample, this clone was seen once. The chain has TRBV19 and TRBJ1-5; perhaps TRBD1 as D (5 bases). The V end was cut by 7 bases, the J end by 5 bases, with 12 bases between. Germline values: CDR1 LNHDA, CDR2 SQIVND (reference sequence). CDR3 length: 13 amino acids. Here the CDR3 reads CASTLRGYQPQHF. The DNA for the CDR3 is TGTGCCAGTACCCTCCGGGGGTATCAGCCCCAGCATTTT.

This clone has only one observation. This chain joins TRBV30 and TRBJ1-3, with D possibly matching TRBD1 (6 bases). The V gene lost 2 bases and the J gene lost 2 bases, with 7 bases spanning the gap. The CDR3 contains 13 residues. Germline CDR1 is GTSNPN and CDR2 is SVGIG (reference sequence). This chain's CDR3 is CAWSSGAGNTIYF. The DNA of the CDR3 is TGTGCCTGGAGTTCAGGGGCTGGAAACACCATATATTTT. The whole variable domain, remainder taken from reference TRBV30 and TRBJ1-3, is SQTIHQWPATLVQPVGSPLSLECTVEGTSNPNLYWYRQAAGRGLQLLFYSVGIGQISSEVPQNLSASRPQDRQFILSSKKLLLSDSGFYLCAWSSGAGNTIYFGEGSWLTVV.

The V call is TRBV6-5, the J call TRBJ1-6, with a weak D call TRBD1 (6 bases). The CDR3 is made up of 15 amino acids. V lost 2 bases to trimming and J lost 5 bases, with 10 bases between them. Germline CDR1 MNHEY, CDR2 SVGAGI. Here the CDR3 reads CASSYETGNNSPLHF. The CDR3 DNA reads TGTGCCAGCAGTTACGAAACAGGGAATAATTCACCCCTCCACTTT.

This clone was observed a handful of times. This sequence joins TRBV4-3 and TRBJ2-6; 9 nucleotides align to TRBD1. With 3 bases clipped from V and 0 bases from J, the junction kept 3 bases outside the gene matches. Germline CDR1 is LGHNA and CDR2 is YSLEER. CDR3 length: 17 residues. The CDR3, as DNA: TGCGCCAGCAGCCACCGGACAGGGGACTCTGGGGCCAACGTCCTGACTTTC. Translated: CASSHRTGDSGANVLTF.

This clone appeared a single time. The chain uses TRBV5-4 and TRBJ1-1, with a tentative D call TRBD1 (6 bases). The germline V and J ends were trimmed by 4 bases and 0 bases, with 13 bases remaining between them. In germline, CDR1 is SGHNT, CDR2 YYREEE (reference sequence). CDR3 length equals 15 residues. Written as DNA, the CDR3 is TGTGCCAGCAGCCTACAGGGCCCGGTGAACACTGAAGCTTTCTTT. It yields the protein CASSLQGPVNTEAFF.

The chain has TRBV19 and TRBJ1-2, with 7 positions matching TRBD1. The germline V gene has CDR1 LNHDA and CDR2 SQIVND (reference sequence). The CDR3 is made up of 16 amino acids. The V gene end was trimmed by 5 bases and the J gene end by 4 bases; junction bases not matched to a gene: 13. CDR3 nucleotides: TGTGCCAGTAGTTCCTCCGGGACAGCCTTCCCCTATGGCTACACCTTC. Translation: CASSSSGTAFPYGYTF.

The rearrangement uses TRBV28 and TRBJ1-5, with a possible D match to TRBD1 (5 bases). Deletions cut 4 bases from V and 5 bases from J, with 18 bases between. Germline V gene data show CDR1 as MDHEN and CDR2 as SYDVKM. This CDR3 has 16 amino acids. CDR3 in DNA: TGTGCCAGCAGTTCCTCGGGGGGGATGGTAGATCAGCCCCAGCATTTT. Its protein is CASSSSGGMVDQPQHF.

This chain uses TRBV6-4 with TRBJ1-2, with 8 bases matching TRBD1. The CDR3 length is 15 residues. The germline V gene encodes CDR1 MRHNA and CDR2 SNTAGT. Germline trimming cut 4 bases from V and 4 bases from J; bases unmatched to any gene: 8. CDR3 coding DNA: TGTGCCAGCAGTGTAGAGGCAGGGGGCTCCTATGGCTACACCTTC. Translation: CASSVEAGGSYGYTF.

The rearrangement joins TRBV7-2 to TRBJ1-6; the match to TRBD1 covers 11 bases. From germline, CDR1 is SGHTA and CDR2 FQGNSA. V shed 1 base, J shed 4 bases, and the junction held 6 bases outside the gene matches. This CDR3 has 18 residues. The CDR3: CASSLEFGTGGYNSPLHF. CDR3 nucleotides: TGTGCCAGCAGCTTAGAGTTTGGGACAGGGGGGTATAATTCACCCCTCCACTTT. The whole variable domain, filled in from reference TRBV7-2 and TRBJ1-6, reads GAGVSQSPSNKVTEKGKDVELRCDPISGHTALYWYRQSLGQGLEFLIYFQGNSAPDKSGLPSDRFSAERTGGSVSTLTIQRTQQEDSAVYLCASSLEFGTGGYNSPLHFGNGTRLTVT.

The chain has TRBV20-1 and TRBJ2-3; TRBD2 aligns across 11 bases. V dropped 3 bases and J dropped 5; count of bases not matched to a gene: 7. The CDR3 is 15 residues long. Germline assignment: CDR1 DFQATT and CDR2 SNEGSKA (reference sequence). The CDR3 region is CSASALAGGGDTQYF. DNA for the CDR3: TGCAGTGCTAGTGCGCTAGCGGGGGGAGGAGATACGCAGTATTTT.

The J gene is TRBJ2-2, the V gene TRBV2; D possibly corresponds to TRBD1 (5 bases). In germline, CDR1 is SNHLY, CDR2 FYNNEI. The CDR3 sequence is 17 residues long. Trimming took 6 bases from V and 5 from J, leaving 22 bases between them. The CDR3 is CASRPLPAAGLTGELFF. The CDR3 coding sequence is TGTGCCAGCAGGCCTCTGCCCGCGGCAGGGTTAACCGGGGAGCTGTTTTTT. Supplemented by reference TRBV2 and TRBJ2-2, the full variable domain reads EPEVTQTPSHQVTQMGQEVILRCVPISNHLYFYWYRQILGQKVEFLVSFYNNEISEKSEIFDDQFSVERPDGSNFTLKIRSTKLEDSAMYFCASRPLPAAGLTGELFFGEGSRLTVL.

This clone was recorded a few times. This chain links TRBV2 with TRBJ1-2, with D perhaps TRBD1 (6 bases). The CDR3 has 14 amino acids. Per the germline V gene, CDR1 is SNHLY and CDR2 is FYNNEI. Trimming took off 4 bases at V and 6 bases at J, with 15 bases between the two ends. The CDR3 DNA follows: TGTGCCAGCAGTGTGGGGGCAGGGGACGATGGCTACACCTTC. It yields the protein CASSVGAGDDGYTF.

The genes are TRBV9 and TRBJ2-1; 10 bases line up with TRBD2. Germline V gene sequence: CDR1 SGDLS, CDR2 YYNGEE. J lost 4 bases, V lost 4 bases, and 5 bases had no gene match. The CDR3 covers 15 residues. For the CDR3, the DNA is TGTGCCAGCAGCTACGGGGGACTAGCGTACAATGAGCAGTTCTTC. The encoded protein is CASSYGGLAYNEQFF.

This sequence joins TRBV7-2 and TRBJ1-2; 7 bases agree with TRBD1. Trimming cost V 5 bases and J 7 bases; bases outside gene matches: 16. The CDR3 extends over 16 amino acids. The germline V gene has CDR1 SGHTA and CDR2 FQGNSA. CDR3: CASSPRRTGFTVGYTF. The CDR3 region has the DNA TGTGCCAGCAGCCCCCGAAGGACAGGTTTTACAGTTGGCTACACCTTC.

The chain uses TRBV7-2 and TRBJ2-1, with TRBD2 matching over 9 bases. The CDR3 runs 17 residues. Germline CDR1 is SGHTA and CDR2 is FQGNSA. With 2 bases clipped from V and 4 bases from J, the junction kept 9 bases outside the gene matches. CDR3 nucleotide sequence: TGTGCCAGCAGCTTATCCCTAGCGGGGCCCCCATACAATGAGCAGTTCTTC. It encodes CASSLSLAGPPYNEQFF.

This sequence joins TRBV30 and TRBJ2-7; perhaps TRBD2 as D (6 bases). Germline values: CDR1 GTSNPN, CDR2 SVGIG (reference sequence). Trimming cost V 7 bases and J 3 bases, with 16 bases left between them. CDR3 size: 13 residues. This CDR3 is CALWGGGDYEQYF. Here the CDR3 DNA reads TGTGCCTTATGGGGAGGAGGGGACTACGAGCAGTACTTC.

The genes are TRBV4-3 and TRBJ2-5; 10 bases line up with TRBD1. The CDR3 consists of 16 residues. V trimming: 0 bases; J trimming: 5 bases; junction bases outside the gene matches: 6. The germline gives CDR1 LGHNA, CDR2 YSLEER. As DNA, the CDR3 is TGCGCCAGCAGCCAAGATATCGGGACAGGGGAGGAGACCCAGTACTTC. Its translation is CASSQDIGTGEETQYF.

The J gene is TRBJ1-5, the V gene TRBV7-2; 10 nucleotides agree with TRBD1. This CDR3 region has 17 residues. The germline gives CDR1 SGHTA, CDR2 FQGNSA. The trim removed 3 bases at V and 2 bases at J, leaving 7 bases unmatched. Here the CDR3 DNA reads TGTGCCAGCAGCTTGGCGATCGGGACAGGGGGCAATCAGCCCCAGCATTTT. It is translated as CASSLAIGTGGNQPQHF.

The V and J genes are TRBV19 and TRBJ2-7; 11 positions match TRBD2. Germline assignment: CDR1 LNHDA and CDR2 SQIVND (reference sequence). V lost 6 bases to trimming and J lost 4 bases; unmatched junction nucleotides: 17. The CDR3 consists of 18 residues. The CDR3 region is CASRQIAGGPSRVYEQYF. Here the CDR3 DNA reads TGTGCCAGTAGGCAGATAGCGGGAGGGCCCTCAAGAGTGTACGAGCAGTACTTC.

The rearrangement uses TRBV28 and TRBJ1-6; 7 nucleotides align to TRBD1. CDR1 and CDR2 from the germline V gene are MDHEN and SYDVKM. V dropped 7 bases and J dropped 4; count of bases not matched to a gene: 10. This CDR3 region has 16 residues. CDR3 DNA sequence: TGTGCCAGCACCCCCGTGAGGGACAGTTATAATTCACCCCTCCACTTT. Translation gives CASTPVRDSYNSPLHF.

This sequence joins TRBV19 and TRBJ1-5; tentative D call: TRBD1 (6 bases). V was trimmed by 7 bases and J by 5 bases, leaving 18 bases between them. CDR1 and CDR2 (germline): LNHDA, SQIVND (reference sequence). The CDR3 covers 15 residues. The DNA of the CDR3 is TGTGCCAGTACATCACCGGGCAGGGGAGATCAGCCCCAGCATTTT. Translated, it gives CASTSPGRGDQPQHF.

This chain connects TRBV10-3 to TRBJ2-7; TRBD1 aligns across 7 bases. Germline V gene data show CDR1 as ENHRY and CDR2 as SYGVKD. V lost 3 bases to trimming and J lost 2 bases; unmatched junction nucleotides: 4. This CDR3 has 14 residues. The CDR3, as DNA: TGTGCCATCAGTGAAGGGACAGACGCCTACGAGCAGTACTTC. It codes for CAISEGTDAYEQYF.

The V gene is TRBV6-5, the J gene TRBJ1-2, with TRBD1 as a possible D gene (5 bases). CDR3 length equals 14 residues. The V end lost 5 bases, the J end lost 4 bases, and 14 bases lay between the germline ends. Germline values: CDR1 MNHEY, CDR2 SVGAGI. The CDR3 loop reads CASSPGGDSYGYTF. The CDR3 bases are TGTGCCAGCAGTCCGGGAGGGGACTCCTATGGCTACACCTTC.

This chain joins TRBV4-1 and TRBJ2-7, with D maybe TRBD2 (6 bases). The length of the CDR3 is 17 residues. Trimming pared 0 bases from V and 0 bases from J, leaving 15 bases between. Germline lookup yields CDR1 MGHRA and CDR2 YSYEKL. The CDR3 region has the DNA TGCGCCAGCAGCCAAGATCCCGAGGGGACTTTCTCCTACGAGCAGTACTTC. Translating it yields CASSQDPEGTFSYEQYF.

Notes on this clone: The identical CDR3 is also encoded by other nucleotide sequences in the sample. V and J are TRBV20-1 and TRBJ1-2; D is ambiguous. Trimming cost V 3 bases and J 8 bases, with 10 bases left between them. From germline, CDR1 is DFQATT and CDR2 SNEGSKA (reference sequence). The length of the CDR3 is 11 residues. The CDR3 nucleotides read TGCAGTGCTAGCAACAGAGGGGGCTACACCTTC. Amino acid sequence: CSASNRGGYTF.

This chain links TRBV13 with TRBJ2-5, with 7 bases matching TRBD1. Losses at the gene ends were 0 bases for V and 2 bases for J; bases not matched to a gene: 0. Germline loops: CDR1 PRHDT, CDR2 FYEKMQ (reference sequence). CDR3 length: 14 residues. CDR3 region: CASSLGRGQETQYF. Here the CDR3 DNA reads TGTGCCAGCAGCTTAGGCAGGGGGCAAGAGACCCAGTACTTC.